Listed below are T cell receptor beta chains from one sample, sequenced in a study of blood T cell repertoires in COVID-19. Method: immunoSEQ multiplex PCR; TCRdb's copy keeps in-frame clones and lacks some. The sample shows around 250,000 clones, 80% to 85% of them seen only once. What was sequenced was peripheral blood. The receptors come from a woman aged 40 to 50 who had recovered from COVID-19. Both conserved end residues are part of each CDR3.

>TRBV27|TRBJ1-6
CASSFGTVDSPLHF
>TRBV7-6|TRBJ1-6
CASSFSDSSYNSPLHF
>TRBV9|TRBJ2-7
CASSVASNLEQYF
>TRBV18|TRBJ2-7
CASSERDGTYEQYF
>TRBV5-4|TRBJ2-7
CASSLDSLSYEQYF
>TRBV4-2|TRBJ2-7
CASSETGTSVGEQYF
>TRBV19|TRBJ2-1
CASSIAPGWYEGDEQFF
>TRBV18|TRBJ2-1
CASSPWTGDYNEQFF
>TRBV19|TRBJ1-6
CASSTLGTGMSNSPLHF
>TRBV28|TRBJ1-6
CASSFSTSLGVSSYNSPLHF
>TRBV5-1|TRBJ2-5
CASSSSTGTGIKSQYF
>TRBV6-4|TRBJ2-1
CASSKDSYNEQFF
>TRBV20-1|TRBJ1-1
CSASRGHMNTEAFF
>TRBV3-1/TRBV3-2|TRBJ2-3
CASSTTSGGDTQYF
>TRBV28|TRBJ1-1
CASSLGSRGEAFF
>TRBV19|TRBJ1-5
CASSISLRDSLFYSNQPQHF
>TRBV3-1/TRBV3-2|TRBJ2-3
CASSLTTSGDTQYF
>TRBV28|TRBJ1-2
CASSRLTGNYGYTF
>TRBV24-1|TRBJ1-4
CATSDPGTGDNEKLFF
>TRBV5-1|TRBJ2-3
CASSAGQGDTQYF
>TRBV4-1|TRBJ2-1
CASSQGLRVPNEQFF
>TRBV28|TRBJ1-4
CASSYGGEKLFF
>TRBV18|TRBJ2-2
CASSPDRVNTGELFF
>TRBV7-6|TRBJ2-2
CASSHSGADTGELFF
>TRBV24-1|TRBJ2-7
CATSDLWDSLGQYF
>TRBV6-6|TRBJ1-2
CASSPGQNYGYTF
>TRBV2|TRBJ1-2
CASSGTGLNGYTF
>TRBV7-2|TRBJ2-7
CASSPRTGSSYEQYF
>TRBV10-3|TRBJ2-1
CAISVSFSGGYNEQFF
>TRBV2|TRBJ1-2
CASSAGGNGGYTF
>TRBV7-9|TRBJ1-5
CASSLDWAGQPQHF
>TRBV30|TRBJ2-5
CAWTQGTRETQYF
>TRBV6-1|TRBJ2-7
CASSERFGDSSYEQYF
>TRBV6-1|TRBJ1-2
CASSDGQGGYGYTF
>TRBV2|TRBJ1-1
CASSESYGGTEAFF
>TRBV5-4|TRBJ2-1
CASSSSGTVLYNEQFF
>TRBV20-1|TRBJ2-7
CSAIIAYEQYF
>TRBV6-1|TRBJ2-7
CASSEASGTGALYEQYF
>TRBV18|TRBJ1-5
CASSEVPWEPQHF
>TRBV6-5|TRBJ1-1
CASTFSGDAFF
>TRBV5-1|TRBJ1-3
CASSFGGNGNTIYF
>TRBV7-3|TRBJ1-1
CASSLTAAAEAFF
>TRBV28|TRBJ1-3
CASSTQKGLRGAGNTIYF
>TRBV11-2|TRBJ1-1
CASRTIGGQRYTEAFF
>TRBV7-2|TRBJ1-5
CASSYGQGSQPQHF
>TRBV7-7|TRBJ2-2
CASSPTSNTGELFF
>TRBV4-1|TRBJ2-2
CASSFQNPANTGELFF
>TRBV5-1|TRBJ1-4
CASSLRDRGEKLFF